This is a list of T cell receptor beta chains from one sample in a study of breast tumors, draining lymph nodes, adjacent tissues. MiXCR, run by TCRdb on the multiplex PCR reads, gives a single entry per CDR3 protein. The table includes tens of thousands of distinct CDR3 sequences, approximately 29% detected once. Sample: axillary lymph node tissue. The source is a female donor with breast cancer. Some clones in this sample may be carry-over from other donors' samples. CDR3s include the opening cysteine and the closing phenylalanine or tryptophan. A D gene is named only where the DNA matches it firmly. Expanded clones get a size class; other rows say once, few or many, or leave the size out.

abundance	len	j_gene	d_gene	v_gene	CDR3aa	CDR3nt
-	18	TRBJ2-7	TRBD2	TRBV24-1	CATSDPRPGLAGIYEQYF	TGTGCCACCAGTGATCCCCGCCCGGGACTAGCGGGGATCTACGAGCAGTACTTC
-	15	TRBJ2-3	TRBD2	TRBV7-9	CASSFSGLAGGTQYF	TGTGCCAGCAGCTTCTCGGGACTAGCGGGCGGTACGCAGTATTTT
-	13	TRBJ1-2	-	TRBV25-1	CASSLEWGGGYTF	TGTGCCAGCAGTTTGGAATGGGGCGGCGGCTACACCTTC
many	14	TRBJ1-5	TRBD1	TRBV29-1	CSVSTGTGGQPQHF	TGCAGCGTGTCGACGGGGACAGGGGGTCAGCCCCAGCATTTT
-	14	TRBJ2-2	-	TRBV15	CATSRDEGSGKLFF	TGTGCCACCAGCAGAGATGAGGGATCCGGGAAGCTGTTTTTT
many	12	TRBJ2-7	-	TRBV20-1	CSAIPGDYEQYF	TGCAGTGCTATACCAGGGGACTACGAGCAGTACTTC
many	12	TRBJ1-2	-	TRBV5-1	CASSLDRRLLSF	TGCGCCAGCAGCTTGGACAGGCGGCTACTAAGCTTC
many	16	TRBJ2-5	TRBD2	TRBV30	CAWNGKASGQGKTQYF	TGTGCCTGGAACGGGAAGGCTAGCGGACAAGGGAAGACCCAGTACTTC
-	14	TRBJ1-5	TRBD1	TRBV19	CASSIANRGMNEHF	TGTGCCAGTAGTATAGCGAACAGGGGAATGAATGAGCATTTT
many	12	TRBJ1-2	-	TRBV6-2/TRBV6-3	CASNSWGYGYTF	TGTGCCAGCAACTCATGGGGCTATGGCTACACCTTC
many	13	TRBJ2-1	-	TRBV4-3	CASSQDRWGEQFF	TGCGCCAGCAGCCAAGATCGGTGGGGAGAGCAGTTCTTC
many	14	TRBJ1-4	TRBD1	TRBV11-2	CASTPGTGQEKLFF	TGTGCCAGCACCCCCGGGACAGGGCAAGAAAAACTGTTTTTT
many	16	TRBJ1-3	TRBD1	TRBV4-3	CASSQEFVDRENTIYF	TGCGCCAGCAGCCAAGAATTCGTGGACAGGGAGAACACCATATATTTT
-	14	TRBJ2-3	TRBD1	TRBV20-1	CSALTGTEYNEQYF	TGCAGTGCTCTAACCGGGACAGAATACAATGAGCAGTATTTT
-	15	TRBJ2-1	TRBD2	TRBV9	CASSSTSDSYNEQFF	TGTGCCAGCAGTTCAACTAGCGACTCCTACAATGAGCAGTTCTTC
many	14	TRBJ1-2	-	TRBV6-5	CASSYRGSNYGYTF	TGTGCCAGCAGTTACAGGGGAAGCAACTATGGCTACACCTTC
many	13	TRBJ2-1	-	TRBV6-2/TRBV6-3	CASRGVSYNEQFF	TGTGCCAGCAGGGGGGTCTCCTACAATGAGCAGTTCTTC
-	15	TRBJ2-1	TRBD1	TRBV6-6	CASSYGGDRDNEQFF	TGTGCCAGCAGTTACGGAGGGGACAGGGACAATGAGCAGTTCTTC
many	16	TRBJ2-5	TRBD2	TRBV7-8	CASSFLRTSAKETQYF	TGTGCCAGCAGCTTTTTAAGGACTAGCGCGAAAGAGACCCAGTACTTC
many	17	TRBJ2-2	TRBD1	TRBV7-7	CASSLAGGRVITGELFF	TGTGCCAGCAGCCTCGCAGGGGGAAGAGTGATCACCGGGGAGCTGTTTTTT
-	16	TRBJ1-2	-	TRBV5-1	CASSVHRDGTQYGYTF	TGCGCCAGCAGCGTTCACCGGGACGGCACTCAATATGGCTACACCTTC
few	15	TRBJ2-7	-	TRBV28	CASSLGLDGLYEQYF	TGTGCCAGCAGTTTGGGCCTAGATGGGTTGTACGAGCAGTACTTC
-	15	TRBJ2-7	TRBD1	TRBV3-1	CASRGRGQGQDEQYF	TGTGCCAGCAGGGGACGGGGACAGGGTCAAGATGAGCAGTACTTC
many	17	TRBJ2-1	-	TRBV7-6	CASSLVSLFERPREQFF	TGTGCCAGCAGCTTAGTTTCCCTTTTTGAGCGACCGAGAGAGCAGTTCTTC
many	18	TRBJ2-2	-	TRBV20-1	CSAATTRPITTATGELFF	TGCAGTGCCGCGACGACCCGGCCTATTACGACTGCGACCGGGGAGCTGTTTTTT
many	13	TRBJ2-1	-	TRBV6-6	CASRVGRGDEQFF	TGTGCCAGCCGGGTCGGCCGAGGGGATGAGCAGTTCTTC
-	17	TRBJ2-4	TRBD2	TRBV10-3	CASSSPSGRGAKNIQYF	TGTGCCAGCAGTTCCCCTAGCGGGAGGGGAGCAAAAAACATTCAGTACTTC
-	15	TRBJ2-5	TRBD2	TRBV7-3	CASGPGLAGGQTQYF	TGTGCCAGCGGCCCCGGACTAGCGGGAGGGCAGACCCAGTACTTC
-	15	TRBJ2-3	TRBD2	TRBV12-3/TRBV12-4	CASSPVGRGADTQYF	TGTGCCAGCAGTCCCGTCGGGAGGGGGGCAGATACGCAGTATTTT
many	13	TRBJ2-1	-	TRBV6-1	CASSETSHNEQFF	TGTGCCAGCAGTGAGACTAGTCACAATGAGCAGTTCTTC
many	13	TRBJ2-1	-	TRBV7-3	CASSLQDRSEQFF	TGTGCCAGCAGCCTCCAGGACAGAAGCGAGCAGTTCTTC
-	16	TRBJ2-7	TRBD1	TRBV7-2	CASSLAPGTGNYEQYF	TGTGCCAGCAGCTTAGCCCCCGGGACAGGGAATTACGAGCAGTACTTC
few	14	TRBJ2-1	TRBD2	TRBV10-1	CASSGTSGSDEQFF	TGCGCCAGCAGTGGGACTAGCGGGAGCGATGAGCAGTTCTTC
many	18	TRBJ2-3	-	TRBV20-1	CSATSPIPGEGSTDTQYF	TGCAGTGCTACCTCACCAATACCGGGGGAAGGGAGCACAGATACGCAGTATTTT
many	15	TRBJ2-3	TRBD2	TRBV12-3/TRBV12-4	CASSSGRAVTDTQYF	TGTGCCAGCAGTAGCGGGAGGGCCGTCACAGATACGCAGTATTTT
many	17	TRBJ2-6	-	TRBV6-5	CASSPDIRYSGANVLTF	TGTGCCAGCAGCCCGGACATACGGTACTCTGGGGCCAACGTCCTGACTTTC
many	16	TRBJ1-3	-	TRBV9	CASSVGAGLSGNTIYF	TGTGCCAGCAGCGTAGGGGCCGGGTTGTCTGGAAACACCATATATTTT
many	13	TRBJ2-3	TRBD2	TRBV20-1	CSVKSGTTDTQYF	TGCAGTGTTAAAAGCGGGACCACAGATACGCAGTATTTT
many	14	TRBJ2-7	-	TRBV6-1	CASSEPGGSYEQYF	TGTGCCAGCAGTGAACCCGGCGGTTCCTACGAGCAGTACTTC
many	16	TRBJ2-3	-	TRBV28	CASAYVGRTGTDTQYF	TGTGCCAGCGCATATGTGGGGAGGACGGGGACAGATACGCAGTATTTT
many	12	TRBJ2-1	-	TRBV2	CASSGKGYEQFF	TGTGCCAGCAGTGGTAAAGGGTATGAGCAGTTCTTC
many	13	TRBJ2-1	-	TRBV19	CASGRDSYNEQFF	TGTGCCAGTGGGCGGGACTCCTACAATGAGCAGTTCTTC
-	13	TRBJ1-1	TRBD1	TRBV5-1	CASSPGTDTEAFF	TGCGCCAGCAGCCCCGGGACAGACACTGAAGCTTTCTTT
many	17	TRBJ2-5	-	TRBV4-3	CASSQDSVSVGTETQYF	TGCGCCAGCAGCCAAGATTCGGTTTCGGTAGGGACGGAGACCCAGTACTTC
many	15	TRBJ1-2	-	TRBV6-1	CASRKISDLNYGYTF	TGTGCCAGCAGGAAAATCAGCGACCTTAACTATGGCTACACCTTC
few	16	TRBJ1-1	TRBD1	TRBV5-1	CASSDLRGQGNTEAFF	TGCGCCAGCAGCGACCTTAGGGGACAGGGGAACACTGAAGCTTTCTTT
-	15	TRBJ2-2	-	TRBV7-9	CASSLTRPNTGELFF	TGTGCCAGCAGCTTAACCAGACCGAACACCGGGGAGCTGTTTTTT
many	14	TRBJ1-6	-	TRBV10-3	CAISELGLNSPLHF	TGTGCCATCAGTGAGTTAGGGTTAAATTCACCCCTCCACTTT
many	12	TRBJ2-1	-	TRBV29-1	CSSGQDYNEQFF	TGCAGCTCGGGACAAGACTACAATGAGCAGTTCTTC
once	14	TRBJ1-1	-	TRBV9	CASSTGLMNTEAFF	TGTGCCAGCAGCACGGGACTGATGAACACTGAAGCTTTCTTT
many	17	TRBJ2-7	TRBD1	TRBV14	CASSRKSGTGYSYEQYF	TGTGCCAGCAGCCGCAAATCCGGGACAGGTTACTCCTACGAGCAGTACTTC
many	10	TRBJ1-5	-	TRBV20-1	CKGRGRPQHF	TGCAAAGGTCGGGGAAGGCCCCAGCATTTT
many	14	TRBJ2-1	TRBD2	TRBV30	CACKREQLYNEQFF	TGTGCCTGCAAGCGGGAGCAATTATACAATGAGCAGTTCTTC
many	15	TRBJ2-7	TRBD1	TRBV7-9	CASSLPQGAKGEQYF	TGTGCCAGCAGCTTACCACAGGGGGCAAAGGGCGAGCAGTACTTC
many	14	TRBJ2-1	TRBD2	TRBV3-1	CASSPSGSRHEQFF	TGTGCCAGCAGCCCAAGCGGGAGTAGGCATGAGCAGTTCTTC
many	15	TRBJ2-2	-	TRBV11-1	CASVTDRQNTGELFF	TGTGCCAGCGTGACAGACAGGCAGAACACCGGGGAGCTGTTTTTT
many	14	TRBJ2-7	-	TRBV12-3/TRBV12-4	CASSPDRDLVEQYF	TGTGCCAGCAGTCCCGACCGGGACCTGGTGGAGCAGTACTTC
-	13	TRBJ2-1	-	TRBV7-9	CASSLLADNEQFF	TGTGCCAGCAGCTTACTGGCGGACAATGAGCAGTTCTTC
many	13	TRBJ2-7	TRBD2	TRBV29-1	CSVRLAGVYEQYF	TGCAGCGTTCGACTAGCGGGAGTCTACGAGCAGTACTTC